This entry lists 28 T cell receptor beta chains sequenced from one sample in a study of shared clonotypes between healthy human individuals. Naive CD8 cells comprised CD45RO-negative, CCR7-positively selected cells, excluding terminally differentiated effector memory CD45RA+ cells. TCRdb keeps only in-frame clones here, not all; method: immunoSEQ multiplex PCR. The table records millions of clones, approximately 94% of them present only once. Sequencing used naive CD8+ T cells sorted from blood. The receptors were sampled from a man aged 18 to 29 in good health.

V usage is TRBV5-6 and J usage is TRBJ1-2; D perhaps matches TRBD1 (5 bases). The germline V and J ends were trimmed by 4 bases and 6 bases, with 19 bases remaining between them. CDR1 is SGHDT and CDR2 is YYEEEE in the germline V gene. The CDR3 runs to 15 residues. The CDR3 sequence: CASSPYVGVGDGYTF. The DNA for the CDR3 is TGTGCCAGCAGCCCCTACGTAGGGGTCGGAGATGGCTACACCTTC. Full variable domain (remainder filled in from reference TRBV5-6 and TRBJ1-2): DAGVTQSPTHLIKTRGQQVTLRCSPKSGHDTVSWYQQALGQGPQFIFQYYEEEERQRGNFPDRFSGHQFPNYSSELNVNALLLGDSALYLCASSPYVGVGDGYTFGSGTRLTVV.

The rearrangement links TRBV5-6 to TRBJ1-1; D gene unclear. The V end lost 2 bases, the J end lost 7 bases, and 12 bases lay between the germline ends. The CDR3 consists of 13 residues. Germline-derived CDR1 and CDR2 are SGHDT and YYEEEE. CDR3 nucleotide sequence: TGTGCCAGCAGCTTAGTAGCGAATAATGAAGCTTTCTTT. This encodes CASSLVANNEAFF. The variable domain in full, with the rest retrieved from reference TRBV5-6 and TRBJ1-1, is DAGVTQSPTHLIKTRGQQVTLRCSPKSGHDTVSWYQQALGQGPQFIFQYYEEEERQRGNFPDRFSGHQFPNYSSELNVNALLLGDSALYLCASSLVANNEAFFGQGTRLTVV.

The chain joins TRBV9 to TRBJ1-1; possible D gene TRBD1, 5 bases. This CDR3 has 15 amino acids. CDR1 and CDR2 (germline): SGDLS, YYNGEE. Between the trimmed V and J ends, which lost 0 bases and 0 bases, there was a span of 9 bases. In nucleotides, the CDR3 is TGTGCCAGCAGCGTAGGGGCAGGGATGAACACTGAAGCTTTCTTT. This translates into CASSVGAGMNTEAFF.

V and J are TRBV5-1 and TRBJ2-7; 9 nucleotides match TRBD1. V lost 4 bases, J lost 6 bases, and 17 bases stayed unmatched. CDR3 length: 17 residues. Germline V gene lookup returns CDR1 SGHRS and CDR2 YFSETQ. CDR3 DNA sequence: TGCGCCAGCAGCCCGGAGGTTCCGACAGGGGGGTTTGGCGAGCAGTACTTC. This sequence encodes CASSPEVPTGGFGEQYF.

This chain links TRBV7-9 with TRBJ2-5, with D unclear. Looked up from germline, CDR1 is SEHNR and CDR2 is FQNEAQ (reference sequence). The CDR3 spans 13 residues. Deletions cut 3 bases from V and 2 bases from J, with 7 bases between. The CDR3, as DNA: TGTGCCAGCAGCTTCGGGCAACAAGAGACCCAGTACTTC. Its translation is CASSFGQQETQYF.

This clone was seen a single time. The rearrangement joins TRBV9 to TRBJ2-2; D call uncertain. V dropped 3 bases and J dropped 6 bases, with 6 bases sitting between them. Germline values: CDR1 SGDLS, CDR2 YYNGEE. This CDR3 region has 12 residues. CDR3 protein: CASSDWAGELFF. CDR3 sequence (DNA): TGTGCCAGCAGCGATTGGGCCGGGGAGCTGTTTTTT.

The chain has TRBV7-6 and TRBJ2-7; D not resolved. V lost 4 bases, J lost 5 bases, and 18 bases lay in between. The CDR3 consists of 15 residues. CDR1 and CDR2 from the germline V gene are SGHVS and FNYEAQ. DNA for the CDR3: TGTGCCAGCAGCTCCCCCGGACCCGGAGCCCACGAGCAGTACTTC. Translating it yields CASSSPGPGAHEQYF.

The gene calls are TRBV11-2 and TRBJ2-7, with D uncertain. The CDR3 runs 13 residues. CDR1 is SGHAT, CDR2 FQNNGV, per germline. Trimming took off 3 bases at V and 4 bases at J, with 10 bases between the two ends. Here the CDR3 reads CASSFVSTYEQYF. The CDR3 bases are TGTGCCAGCAGCTTTGTCTCGACTTACGAGCAGTACTTC.

The chain is built from TRBV9 and TRBJ2-7; 7 nucleotides match TRBD2. Unmatched junction bases numbered 4, after V lost 4 bases and J lost 0 bases. The V gene's germline CDR1 is SGDLS and CDR2 YYNGEE. CDR3 length equals 14 residues. CDR3 sequence: CASSPPSGSYEQYF. In DNA, the CDR3 is TGTGCCAGCAGCCCCCCTAGCGGCTCCTACGAGCAGTACTTC.

The J gene is TRBJ1-4, the V gene TRBV4-1; no clear D gene. There are 11 residues in the CDR3. Trimming pared 1 base from V and 12 bases from J, leaving 6 bases between. From germline, CDR1 is MGHRA and CDR2 YSYEKL. The CDR3 DNA reads TGCGCCAGCAGCCAAGGTGGGGAACTGTTTTTT. Translation: CASSQGGELFF.

This chain uses TRBV7-2 with TRBJ2-1, with TRBD2 matching over 10 bases. There are 13 residues in the CDR3. The germline gives CDR1 SGHTA, CDR2 FQGNSA. Unmatched junction bases numbered 4, after V lost 5 bases and J lost 9 bases. CDR3 bases: TGTGCCAGCAGCCCCTTAGCGGGAGGTGAGCAGTTCTTC. It yields the protein CASSPLAGGEQFF.

J is TRBJ2-5 and V is TRBV5-4; D remains ambiguous. The CDR3 loop spans 14 amino acids. CDR1 and CDR2 from the germline V gene are SGHNT and YYREEE (reference sequence). V was clipped by 2 bases and J by 2 bases, with 10 bases between them. CDR3 protein: CASSLGLSQETQYF. CDR3 bases: TGTGCCAGCAGCTTAGGCCTTTCGCAAGAGACCCAGTACTTC.

The J gene is TRBJ2-1, the V gene TRBV19; 7 nucleotides match TRBD2. CDR3 length: 15 amino acids. Germline loops: CDR1 LNHDA, CDR2 SQIVND (reference sequence). Germline trimming cut 5 bases from V and 2 bases from J; bases unmatched to any gene: 6. The CDR3 DNA sequence: TGTGCCAGTAGTCAATACGGGACTACCTACAATGAGCAGTTCTTC. As protein: CASSQYGTTYNEQFF.

The rearrangement uses TRBV7-9 and TRBJ2-7; maybe TRBD2 (6 bases). CDR1 and CDR2 from the germline V gene are SEHNR and FQNEAQ (reference sequence). Deletions cut 0 bases from V and 0 bases from J, with 12 bases between. The CDR3 sequence is 16 residues long. As DNA, the CDR3 is TGTGCCAGCAGCTTAGCGCGTGGGGGGATCTCCTACGAGCAGTACTTC. Its protein product is CASSLARGGISYEQYF.

This sequence joins TRBV19 and TRBJ1-6; no clear D. The germline gives CDR1 LNHDA, CDR2 SQIVND (reference sequence). V was shortened by 7 bases and J by 2 bases, with 15 bases between the two germline ends. The CDR3 spans 16 residues. As DNA, the CDR3 is TGTGCCAGTACGCCGGGCCCAGCGGCCTATAATTCACCCCTCCACTTT. It codes for CASTPGPAAYNSPLHF.

This clone occurred once. The rearrangement uses TRBV28 and TRBJ1-3; D is perhaps TRBD1 (5 bases). CDR1 MDHEN and CDR2 SYDVKM come from the germline V gene. V was clipped by 6 bases and J by 2 bases, with 14 bases between them. The CDR3 covers 15 residues. CDR3 nucleotides: TGTGCCAGCAGCCAAGATTGGACAACTGGAAACACCATATATTTT. Encoded protein: CASSQDWTTGNTIYF.

Remarks on this clone: This sample includes further DNA sequences coding for the same CDR3. V usage is TRBV4-2 and J usage is TRBJ2-7; D gene unclear. V dropped 3 bases and J dropped 3 bases, with 6 bases sitting between them. Germline V gene data show CDR1 as LGHNA and CDR2 as YNFKEQ. This CDR3 contains 12 residues. CDR3 residues: CASSQGSYEQYF. The CDR3, as DNA: TGTGCCAGCAGCCAGGGTAGCTACGAGCAGTACTTC.

The chain is built from TRBV30 and TRBJ1-2, with D perhaps matching TRBD1 (5 bases). V lost 0 bases to trimming and J lost 2 bases, with 10 bases between them. The germline CDR1 and CDR2 sequences are GTSNPN and SVGIG (reference sequence). This CDR3 is built from 14 residues. The chain's CDR3 is CAWSVGVGNYGYTF. The CDR3 DNA reads as TGTGCCTGGAGTGTGGGGGTGGGCAACTATGGCTACACCTTC.

The chain combines TRBV6-5 with TRBJ1-1; no clear D gene. The germline CDR1 and CDR2 sequences are MNHEY and SVGAGI. The CDR3 is 15 amino acids. Trimming took 6 bases from V and 1 from J, leaving 15 bases between them. CDR3 loop: CASSADSPSNTEAFF. The CDR3 DNA follows: TGTGCCAGCAGCGCCGATAGCCCGTCGAACACTGAAGCTTTCTTT.

J is TRBJ2-5 and V is TRBV27; no clear D. Looked up from germline, CDR1 is MNHEY and CDR2 is SMNVEV (reference sequence). V lost 6 bases and J lost 5, with 13 bases in between. The CDR3 has 13 residues. The chain's CDR3 is CASSGGLGETQYF. The CDR3 coding sequence is TGTGCCAGCAGCGGCGGTTTAGGGGAGACCCAGTACTTC.

The chain uses TRBV5-4 and TRBJ2-7, with TRBD1 matching 7 bases. The V gene end was trimmed by 5 bases and the J gene end by 3 bases; junction bases not matched to a gene: 5. There are 13 residues in the CDR3. CDR1 and CDR2 (germline): SGHNT, YYREEE (reference sequence). The CDR3 coding sequence is TGTGCCAGCAGAGGGGACAGACTCTACGAGCAGTACTTC. This encodes CASRGDRLYEQYF. The full variable domain, with the rest looked up from reference TRBV5-4 and TRBJ2-7, is ETGVTQSPTHLIKTRGQQVTLRCSSQSGHNTVSWYQQALGQGPQFIFQYYREEENGRGNFPPRFSGLQFPNYSSELNVNALELDDSALYLCASRGDRLYEQYFGPGTRLTVT.

CDR3 nucleotides: TGTGCCAGCAGTGACGGACTAGCGGGCAGCACAGATACGCAGTATTTT. It is translated as CASSDGLAGSTDTQYF. The rearrangement joins TRBV2 to TRBJ2-3; 11 nucleotides match TRBD2. This CDR3 is 16 amino acids long. The germline gives CDR1 SNHLY, CDR2 FYNNEI. V was clipped by 3 bases and J by 0 bases; unmatched bases: 2.

V and J are TRBV28 and TRBJ2-7, with 7 bases lining up with TRBD2. Germline CDR1 is MDHEN and CDR2 is SYDVKM. This CDR3 is built from 15 residues. Losses at the gene ends were 5 bases for V and 5 bases for J; bases not matched to a gene: 12. CDR3 nucleotide sequence: TGTGCCAGCAGTATCCGCTTAGGAGGGAGGGACGAGCAGTACTTC. Protein product: CASSIRLGGRDEQYF.

The chain employs TRBV2 and TRBJ1-1; unclear D gene. Germline V gene sequence: CDR1 SNHLY, CDR2 FYNNEI. CDR3 size: 14 residues. The V end lost 6 bases, the J end lost 5 bases, and 16 bases lay between the germline ends. CDR3 residues: CASSPEASRTEAFF. In DNA, the CDR3 is TGTGCCAGCAGCCCGGAGGCCAGTAGGACTGAAGCTTTCTTT. Combining the CDR3 with reference TRBV2 and TRBJ1-1 gives the whole variable domain EPEVTQTPSHQVTQMGQEVILRCVPISNHLYFYWYRQILGQKVEFLVSFYNNEISEKSEIFDDQFSVERPDGSNFTLKIRSTKLEDSAMYFCASSPEASRTEAFFGQGTRLTVV.

This sequence joins TRBV16 and TRBJ2-1; 8 bases agree with TRBD1. The V and J ends lost 1 base and 3 bases, in that order; junction bases with no gene match: 5. The CDR3 totals 16 residues. Germline V gene sequence: CDR1 KGHSY, CDR2 FQNENV. CDR3: CASSQYGQGVYNEQFF. The CDR3 DNA sequence: TGTGCCAGCAGCCAATATGGACAGGGTGTCTACAATGAGCAGTTCTTC.

The chain recombines TRBV9 with TRBJ1-1; 10 nucleotides align to TRBD1. Per germline, CDR1 SGDLS and CDR2 YYNGEE. This CDR3 has 16 residues. The ends lost 3 bases at V and 6 bases at J; junction bases unmatched: 11. CDR3 sequence (DNA): TGTGCCAGCAGCGCCCGACGAGACAGGGGGCCCGCTGAAGCTTTCTTT. Its protein product is CASSARRDRGPAEAFF.

The chain couples TRBV28 to TRBJ1-1; D not certain. V gave up 8 bases and J gave up 1 base, with 14 bases separating them. Germline V gene data show CDR1 as MDHEN and CDR2 as SYDVKM. The length of the CDR3 is 14 residues. The DNA of the CDR3 is TGTGCCAGCGGTTGGGCAGGCGAGAACACTGAAGCTTTCTTT. Encoded protein: CASGWAGENTEAFF.

V gene TRBV5-4 combines with J gene TRBJ2-1, with unresolved D. The CDR3 extends over 11 amino acids. V was trimmed by 9 bases and J by 0 bases, leaving 4 bases between them. CDR1 is SGHNT and CDR2 is YYREEE in the germline V gene (reference sequence). CDR3 loop: CATASYNEQFF. The CDR3 region has the DNA TGTGCCACAGCCTCCTACAATGAGCAGTTCTTC.